The 30 T cell receptor beta chains below all came from one sample that was sequenced in a study of cytomegalovirus exposure and HLA in healthy donors. Sequencing was performed with immunoSEQ multiplex PCR; in TCRdb, only in-frame clones are kept and a portion is missing. The sample yields 300,000 to 450,000 clones, more than 80% seen once. The source material was PBMCs. The source of these receptors is a woman in her late teens or twenties in good health and CMV-seronegative.

The gene calls are TRBV5-4 and TRBJ2-3; 8 bases line up with TRBD2. In germline, CDR1 is SGHNT, CDR2 YYREEE (reference sequence). The CDR3 is 15 amino acids. V was pared by 4 bases and J by 0 bases, with 4 bases of the junction left unmatched. Here the CDR3 reads CASSKAGDSTDTQYF. The CDR3 bases are TGTGCCAGCAGCAAAGCGGGGGATAGCACAGATACGCAGTATTTT.

This chain connects TRBV6-5 to TRBJ2-5; weak D call: TRBD1 (5 bases). Trimming pared 2 bases from V and 5 bases from J, leaving 9 bases between. CDR3 size: 13 residues. Germline V CDR1 and CDR2: MNHEY, SVGAGI. CDR3: CASSYGAEETQYF. The DNA for the CDR3 is TGTGCCAGCAGTTACGGGGCCGAGGAGACCCAGTACTTC.

The chain employs TRBV4-1 and TRBJ2-7; possible D gene TRBD1, 6 bases. CDR1 and CDR2 (germline): MGHRA, YSYEKL. CDR3 length: 15 amino acids. V was pared by 4 bases and J by 3 bases, with 16 bases between. The DNA for the CDR3 is TGCGCCAGCAGCCTCGGTGAGACAGGCGACTACGAGCAGTACTTC. Its translation is CASSLGETGDYEQYF.

This clone was counted only a few times. The chain has TRBV29-1 and TRBJ1-6; a possible D gene is TRBD1 (5 bases). The V end was cut by 5 bases, the J end by 13 bases, with 18 bases between. Germline CDR1 reads SQVTM; CDR2 reads ANQGSEA. The CDR3 has 13 amino acids. DNA of the CDR3: TGCAGCGTTTGGATCGGGACTCAGTCGCCCCTCCACTTT. This sequence encodes CSVWIGTQSPLHF.

This chain links TRBV27 with TRBJ2-4; TRBD1 matches at 7 bases. Trimming removed 3 bases from V and 1 base from J; junction bases left unmatched: 3. From germline, CDR1 is MNHEY and CDR2 SMNVEV (reference sequence). There are 15 residues in the CDR3. The DNA of the CDR3 is TGTGCCAGCAGTTTGAGACAGGGTGCCAAAAACATTCAGTACTTC. It encodes CASSLRQGAKNIQYF.

The V call is TRBV30, the J call TRBJ1-1; tentatively, D is TRBD1 (5 bases). Germline assignment: CDR1 GTSNPN and CDR2 SVGIG (reference sequence). Trimming shortened V by 3 bases and J by 5 bases, and 13 bases separated the two germline ends. This CDR3 region has 13 residues. CDR3 in amino acids: CAWRVQGGTEAFF. The DNA of the CDR3 is TGTGCCTGGAGGGTCCAGGGCGGAACTGAAGCTTTCTTT.

The chain employs TRBV19 and TRBJ2-2; the D gene is possibly TRBD2 (5 bases). In germline, CDR1 is LNHDA, CDR2 SQIVND (reference sequence). The CDR3 is 13 residues long. V gave up 3 bases and J gave up 5 bases, with 7 bases separating them. The CDR3 nucleotides read TGTGCCAGTAGTATGGAGCGGACCGGGGAGCTGTTTTTT. Amino acid sequence: CASSMERTGELFF.

Details on this clone: Other DNA sequences of this sample code for an identical CDR3. This chain links TRBV30 with TRBJ2-7; no clear D gene. V gave up 0 bases and J gave up 4 bases, with 7 bases separating them. This CDR3 contains 12 residues. The V gene's germline CDR1 is GTSNPN and CDR2 SVGIG (reference sequence). The CDR3 nucleotides are TGTGCCTGGAGTGTATCCGGGTACGAGCAGTACTTC. Protein product: CAWSVSGYEQYF.

This clone was seen more than once but under ten times. The V and J genes are TRBV6-6 and TRBJ1-5; maybe TRBD1 (5 bases). Trimming shortened V by 0 bases and J by 4 bases, and 10 bases separated the two germline ends. CDR1 and CDR2 (germline): MNHNY, SVGAGI (reference sequence). CDR3 length: 15 amino acids. The CDR3 DNA is TGTGCCAGCAGTTACTCGGATGGGGGGAATCAGCCCCAGCATTTT. Amino acids: CASSYSDGGNQPQHF.

The V and J genes are TRBV11-2 and TRBJ2-7; D is perhaps TRBD1 (6 bases). Germline V gene sequence: CDR1 SGHAT, CDR2 FQNNGV. Between the trimmed V and J ends, which lost 0 bases and 3 bases, there was a span of 12 bases. The CDR3 runs to 15 residues. The CDR3 DNA reads TGTGCCAGCAGCTTAGAAACAGGGACCTTCTACGAGCAGTACTTC. Protein sequence: CASSLETGTFYEQYF.

The chain carries TRBV2 and TRBJ2-7; the match to TRBD1 covers 9 bases. The CDR3 is 17 residues long. The germline CDR1 and CDR2 sequences are SNHLY and FYNNEI. Germline trimming cut 4 bases from V and 0 bases from J; bases unmatched to any gene: 10. CDR3 DNA: TGTGCCAGCAGTGTTGACAGGGGGGGGCTGAGCTCCTACGAGCAGTACTTC. This translates into CASSVDRGGLSSYEQYF.

The V call is TRBV19, the J call TRBJ2-3, with D possibly being TRBD1 (6 bases). Germline V lookup: CDR1 LNHDA, CDR2 SQIVND (reference sequence). The CDR3 extends over 13 amino acids. Deletions cut 8 bases from V and 2 bases from J, with 11 bases between. CDR3 bases: TGTGCCAGTTGTCAGGGGCTCACAGATACGCAGTATTTT. As protein: CASCQGLTDTQYF.

This clone was counted between two and nine times. The chain links TRBV7-8 to TRBJ1-5, with 8 positions matching TRBD1. Germline CDR1 SGHVS, CDR2 FQNEAQ. The CDR3 length is 14 residues. The trim removed 6 bases at V and 10 bases at J, leaving 11 bases unmatched. The CDR3 nucleotides read TGTGCCAGCAGAGTTGGGACAGGCCGTCAACCCCAGCATTTT. This sequence encodes CASRVGTGRQPQHF.

The genes are TRBV5-1 and TRBJ2-5; no reliable D call. Trimming took 3 bases from V and 5 from J, leaving 8 bases between them. Germline CDR1 and CDR2: SGHRS and YFSETQ. The CDR3 has 12 residues. For the CDR3, the DNA is TGCGCCAGCAGCTACCCGCGGGAGACCCAGTACTTC. Translated: CASSYPRETQYF.

This chain joins TRBV7-6 and TRBJ1-5, with TRBD1 as a possible D gene (6 bases). In germline, CDR1 is SGHVS, CDR2 FNYEAQ. There are 13 residues in the CDR3. V shed 0 bases and J shed 7 bases, with 7 bases lying between them. In DNA form, the CDR3 reads TGTGCCAGCAGCTTAGCCCAGGGGCAGCCCCAGCATTTT. It yields the protein CASSLAQGQPQHF. The complete variable domain, with remaining parts taken from reference TRBV7-6 and TRBJ1-5, reads GAGVSQSPRYKVTKRGQDVALRCDPISGHVSLYWYRQALGQGPEFLTYFNYEAQQDKSGLPNDRFSAERPEGSISTLTIQRTEQRDSAMYRCASSLAQGQPQHFGDGTRLSIL.

The V call is TRBV5-1, the J call TRBJ1-1; D is undetermined. The CDR3 runs to 16 residues. Trimming removed 0 bases at V and 2 bases at J, with 14 bases between. Germline CDR1 reads SGHRS; CDR2 reads YFSETQ. This CDR3 reads CASSLEGRGSNTEAFF. The CDR3 nucleotides are TGCGCCAGCAGCTTGGAGGGTCGGGGATCAAACACTGAAGCTTTCTTT.

The chain is built from TRBV18 and TRBJ2-2; 11 bases match TRBD1. Trimming removed 3 bases from V and 4 bases from J; junction bases left unmatched: 7. The CDR3 is 17 amino acids. The germline V gene encodes CDR1 KGHSH and CDR2 LQKENI. CDR3 nucleotides: TGTGCCAGCTCACCGATCGGGACAGGGGGGTCCACCGGGGAGCTGTTTTTT. Its protein product is CASSPIGTGGSTGELFF.

This chain connects TRBV6-6 to TRBJ2-3; 13 bases agree with TRBD2. This CDR3 spans 15 amino acids. Germline CDR1 reads MNHNY; CDR2 reads SVGAGI (reference sequence). The J segment lost 14 bases and the V segment lost 6 bases, leaving 14 bases of the junction unmatched. The CDR3 bases are TGTGCCAGCAGGGATCCCGGGACTAGCGGGACGTGGGCGTATTTT. Translated: CASRDPGTSGTWAYF.

The chain couples TRBV10-2 to TRBJ1-5; the match to TRBD1 covers 8 bases. The CDR3 extends over 14 amino acids. V shed 3 bases, J shed 5 bases, and the junction held 3 bases outside the gene matches. Germline-derived CDR1 and CDR2 are WSHSY and SAAADI. CDR3 loop: CASSEGRGHQPQHF. The CDR3 DNA sequence: TGCGCCAGCAGTGAAGGCAGGGGGCATCAGCCCCAGCATTTT.

In this sample, this clone turned up a few times. The rearrangement uses TRBV6-5 and TRBJ1-5, with D perhaps matching TRBD1 (5 bases). V lost 5 bases, J lost 2 bases, and 13 bases lay in between. From germline, CDR1 is MNHEY and CDR2 SVGAGI. This CDR3 has 15 amino acids. CDR3 in amino acids: CASSLGGVGNQPQHF. As DNA, the CDR3 is TGTGCCAGCAGTCTCGGGGGAGTGGGCAATCAGCCCCAGCATTTT.

The chain uses TRBV18 and TRBJ1-5; 9 bases are a match to TRBD1. The CDR3 is 15 amino acids. Germline assignment: CDR1 KGHSH and CDR2 LQKENI. Trimming removed 1 base from V and 4 bases from J; junction bases left unmatched: 2. The CDR3, as DNA: TGTGCCAGCTCACCACTTGGGACAGGGAATCAGCCCCAGCATTTT. Protein: CASSPLGTGNQPQHF.

The V gene is TRBV9, the J gene TRBJ2-7, with TRBD2 matching over 11 bases. CDR3 length equals 15 residues. CDR1 and CDR2 from the germline V gene are SGDLS and YYNGEE. Trimming at V came to 3 bases and at J to 5 bases, leaving 7 bases not matched to a gene. Written as DNA, the CDR3 is TGTGCCAGCAGCGAGGGACTAGCGGTAAAAGACGAGCAGTACTTC. This encodes CASSEGLAVKDEQYF.

V is TRBV28 and J is TRBJ1-2, with TRBD1 matching over 9 bases. The CDR3 covers 16 residues. J was trimmed by 5 bases and V by 7 bases; bases with no gene match: 14. Germline V gives CDR1 MDHEN, CDR2 SYDVKM. The CDR3 bases are TGTGCCAGCACCCAAACCCCCGGACAGGGGTGGTATGGCTACACCTTC. This sequence encodes CASTQTPGQGWYGYTF.

This chain uses TRBV27 with TRBJ2-1; D is perhaps TRBD2 (6 bases). Germline V gives CDR1 MNHEY, CDR2 SMNVEV (reference sequence). The V end was cut by 4 bases, the J end by 4 bases, with 14 bases between. This CDR3 spans 15 amino acids. The CDR3 DNA follows: TGTGCCAGCAGTTCCGGGGGAACCGGTTACAATGAGCAGTTCTTC. Residues: CASSSGGTGYNEQFF.

The chain couples TRBV5-1 to TRBJ1-4; 9 nucleotides align to TRBD1. The V segment lost 0 bases and the J segment 8 bases; nucleotides outside the gene matches: 8. Germline V lookup: CDR1 SGHRS, CDR2 YFSETQ. The CDR3 consists of 16 residues. The CDR3 is CASSLGGTGTEEKLFF. The CDR3 DNA is TGCGCCAGCAGCTTGGGAGGGACAGGGACGGAAGAAAAACTGTTTTTT.

The V call is TRBV28, the J call TRBJ2-5; 7 bases align to TRBD2. V trimming: 1 base; J trimming: 5 bases; junction bases outside the gene matches: 13. This CDR3 has 17 amino acids. CDR1 is MDHEN, CDR2 SYDVKM, per germline. CDR3 in amino acids: CASSLLGGEGREETQYF. In DNA form, the CDR3 reads TGTGCCAGCAGTTTATTAGGCGGCGAGGGGCGGGAGGAGACCCAGTACTTC.

The chain joins TRBV30 to TRBJ2-1; tentatively, D is TRBD2 (5 bases). This CDR3 contains 14 residues. Germline V lookup: CDR1 GTSNPN, CDR2 SVGIG (reference sequence). V shed 2 bases and J shed 2 bases, with 10 bases lying between them. The CDR3 DNA reads as TGTGCCTGGAGTAGCGGCGGCCCCTACAATGAGCAGTTCTTC. Translation gives CAWSSGGPYNEQFF. Based on the CDR3 plus reference TRBV30 and TRBJ2-1, the full variable domain is SQTIHQWPATLVQPVGSPLSLECTVEGTSNPNLYWYRQAAGRGLQLLFYSVGIGQISSEVPQNLSASRPQDRQFILSSKKLLLSDSGFYLCAWSSGGPYNEQFFGPGTRLTVL.

The chain has TRBV19 and TRBJ1-2; 7 nucleotides line up with TRBD1. Germline loops: CDR1 LNHDA, CDR2 SQIVND (reference sequence). CDR3 size: 14 residues. V was pared by 4 bases and J by 2 bases, with 4 bases of the junction left unmatched. The CDR3: CASSRGTANYGYTF. CDR3 bases: TGTGCCAGTAGTAGAGGGACAGCAAACTATGGCTACACCTTC.

This rearrangement joins TRBV1 to TRBJ1-1. TRBV1 is recorded as a pseudogene. The CDR3 sequence is 13 residues long. The CDR3 DNA reads as TGCACCAGCAGCCAACTAGGGAACACTGAAGCTTTCTTT. Amino acids: CTSSQLGNTEAFF.

This clone was seen just once. The rearrangement links TRBV30 to TRBJ2-1; weak D call: TRBD2 (5 bases). The length of the CDR3 is 13 residues. Per the germline V gene, CDR1 is GTSNPN and CDR2 is SVGIG (reference sequence). Trimming took off 0 bases at V and 9 bases at J, with 12 bases between the two ends. The CDR3 DNA reads as TGTGCCTGGAGTGTACTAGAACTTACTGAGCAGTTCTTC. Encoded protein: CAWSVLELTEQFF.